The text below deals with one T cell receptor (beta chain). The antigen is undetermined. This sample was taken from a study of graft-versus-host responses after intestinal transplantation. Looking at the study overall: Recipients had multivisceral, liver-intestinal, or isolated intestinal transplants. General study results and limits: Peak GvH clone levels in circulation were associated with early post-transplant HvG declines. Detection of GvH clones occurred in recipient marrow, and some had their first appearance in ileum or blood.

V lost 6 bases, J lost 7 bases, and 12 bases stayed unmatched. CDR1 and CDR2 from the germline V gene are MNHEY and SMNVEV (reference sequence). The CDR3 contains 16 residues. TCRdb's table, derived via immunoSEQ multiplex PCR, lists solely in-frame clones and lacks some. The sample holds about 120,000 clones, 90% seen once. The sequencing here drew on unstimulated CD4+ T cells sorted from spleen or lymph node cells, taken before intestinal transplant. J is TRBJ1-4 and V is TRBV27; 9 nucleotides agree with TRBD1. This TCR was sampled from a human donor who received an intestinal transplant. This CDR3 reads CASRPGQGPIREKLFF. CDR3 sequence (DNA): TGTGCCAGCAGGCCGGGACAGGGCCCCATCCGTGAAAAACTGTTTTTT.